The entry below gives a single T cell receptor beta chain sequence along with its context. The data are from a study of blood T cell repertoires in COVID-19. Study summary: Acute and convalescent COVID-19 samples came from the United States, Italy and Spain. From T cells, B-cell-depleted T cells, or PBMCs came the material, which was cDNA or gDNA.

CDR3 length: 15 residues. Germline values: CDR1 MNHEY, CDR2 SVGAGI. The ends lost 7 bases at V and 1 base at J; junction bases unmatched: 4. As processed by the authors: Amplification of reference gene primers was used by the study to estimate nucleated cell counts. Method: immunoSEQ multiplex PCR; TCRdb's copy keeps in-frame clones and lacks some. Clonal size and the V and J genes are those of that table, whereas D and trimming came from the DNA. The table has about 81,000 clones, roughly nine tenths seen once; the top ten hold approximately 5.2%. The sample taken for sequencing was peripheral blood. The chain has TRBV6-5 and TRBJ1-5, with TRBD1 identical over 10 bases. The receptor comes from a woman of 80 years or more with active COVID-19. In DNA, the CDR3 is TGTGCCAGCAATTGGGACAGGGGAAGCAATCAGCCCCAGCATTTT. It is translated as CASNWDRGSNQPQHF.